Below, one T cell receptor beta chain is given with its context. Antigen specificity is unknown. This sample was taken from a study of cytomegalovirus exposure and HLA in healthy donors. Study-wide findings and caveats: Confirmation in vitro established that three CMV-associated chains were specific for CMV antigens. It was reported that the classifier diagnosed cytomegalovirus status with high specificity and sensitivity in both the original and validation cohorts.

Sequenced by immunoSEQ multiplex PCR; TCRdb stores in-frame clones only, minus some. The table records approximately 160,000 clones, about nine tenths of them present only once. Germline V gene data show CDR1 as MNHNS and CDR2 as SASEGT. V shed 2 bases and J shed 4 bases, with 17 bases lying between them. The CDR3 is 17 residues long. V usage is TRBV6-1 and J usage is TRBJ2-2; D is uncertain. The sequence was obtained from a man aged 18 to 29 in good health and CMV-seropositive. The specimen sequenced was PBMCs. CDR3 nucleotides: TGTGCCAGCAGTGAAAGTTTTTATAACACGTTCACCGGGGAGCTGTTTTTT. Protein sequence: CASSESFYNTFTGELFF.